This T cell receptor (beta chain) was identified in a study of response to subunit inactivated influenza vaccine. General study findings and limits: Authors suggested few new T cells are recruited by each seasonal influenza vaccination.

In its sample, this clonotype was seen a few times. The target antigen is unknown. Trimming removed 0 bases at V and 0 bases at J, with 9 bases between. CDR1 and CDR2 from the germline V gene are LGHNA and YSLEER. The CDR3 spans 16 residues. TCRdb itself ran the RT-PCR reads through MiXCR, one entry per CDR3 protein. The data show 590,000 or so distinct CDR3 sequences, about 15% seen once. The sequenced sample was PBMCs from blood, obtained 14 days before vaccination. The source is a man aged 50-59 years who received an inactivated influenza vaccine. The V and J genes are TRBV4-3 and TRBJ1-3; D is uncertain. The CDR3 sequence is CASSQDGTLSGNTIYF. In nucleotides, the CDR3 is TGCGCCAGCAGCCAAGATGGTACGCTCTCTGGAAACACCATATATTTT.